The following is a T cell receptor beta chain sequence with its context. Its cognate antigen is unknown. The entry originates in a study of T cell repertoires in cytomegalovirus infection. Study-level information: Recently identified HLA-C-restricted CMV epitopes were among the peptides used. Matching HLA type and CMV infection were both indicated by public TCR beta signatures.

Regarding the study as a whole: Public TCR beta family frequency separated CMV-and-HLA carriers, including in an independent cohort.

CDR1 is LNHDA, CDR2 SQIVND, per germline (reference sequence). This CDR3 spans 12 amino acids. V was trimmed by 5 bases and J by 7 bases, leaving 8 bases between them. Using its own MiXCR run on the reads, TCRdb lists one record per CDR3 protein. The table includes just under 500,000 distinct CDR3 sequences, roughly a third detected once. The rearrangement joins TRBV19 to TRBJ2-2; no definite D call. The material was cultured PBMCs, obtained from culture after CMV antigen stimulation. The source of this sequence is a human donor in good health (CMV status not recorded). Some clones in this sample may be carry-over from other donors' samples. DNA of the CDR3: TGTGCCAGTAGTCCCTCCGACGGGGAGCTGTTTTTT. As protein: CASSPSDGELFF.